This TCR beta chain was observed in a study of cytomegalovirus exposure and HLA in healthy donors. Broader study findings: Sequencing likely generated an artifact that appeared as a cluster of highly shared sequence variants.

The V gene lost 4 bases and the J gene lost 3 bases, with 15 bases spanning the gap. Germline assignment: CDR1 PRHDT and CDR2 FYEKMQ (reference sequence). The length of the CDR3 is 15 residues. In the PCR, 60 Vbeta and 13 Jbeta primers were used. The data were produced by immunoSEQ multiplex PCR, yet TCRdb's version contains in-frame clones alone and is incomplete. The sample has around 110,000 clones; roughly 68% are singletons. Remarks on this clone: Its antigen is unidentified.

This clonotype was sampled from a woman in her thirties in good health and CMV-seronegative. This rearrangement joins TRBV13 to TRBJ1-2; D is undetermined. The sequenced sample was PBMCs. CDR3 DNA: TGTGCCAGCAGCTCGATATCCGGGTGGGACTATGGCTACACCTTC. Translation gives CASSSISGWDYGYTF.